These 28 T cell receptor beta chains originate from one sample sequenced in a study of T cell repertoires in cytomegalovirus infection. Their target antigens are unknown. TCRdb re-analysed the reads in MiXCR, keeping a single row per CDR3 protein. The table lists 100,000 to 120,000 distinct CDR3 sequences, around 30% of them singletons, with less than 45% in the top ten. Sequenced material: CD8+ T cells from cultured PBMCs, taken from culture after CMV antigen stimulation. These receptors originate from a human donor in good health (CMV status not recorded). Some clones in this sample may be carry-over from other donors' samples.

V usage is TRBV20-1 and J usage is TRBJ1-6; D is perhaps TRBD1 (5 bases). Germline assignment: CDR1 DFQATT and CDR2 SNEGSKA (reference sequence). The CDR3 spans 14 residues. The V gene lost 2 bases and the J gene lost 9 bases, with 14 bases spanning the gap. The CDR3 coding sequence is TGCAGTGCTAGATTGGGGCAGAGGGGTTCACCCCTCCACTTT. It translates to CSARLGQRGSPLHF.

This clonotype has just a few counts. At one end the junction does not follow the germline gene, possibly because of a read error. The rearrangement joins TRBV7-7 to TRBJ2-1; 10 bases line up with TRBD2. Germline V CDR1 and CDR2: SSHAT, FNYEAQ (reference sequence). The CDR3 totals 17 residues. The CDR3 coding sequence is TGTGCTAGCAGTAAGGACCCCGGGACTAGCGCTAACAATGAGCAGTTCTTC. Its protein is CASSKDPGTSANNEQFF.

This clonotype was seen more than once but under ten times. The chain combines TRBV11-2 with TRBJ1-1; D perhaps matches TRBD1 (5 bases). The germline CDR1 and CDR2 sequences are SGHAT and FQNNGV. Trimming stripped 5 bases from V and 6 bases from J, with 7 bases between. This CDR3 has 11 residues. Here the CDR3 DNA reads TGTGCCAGCAGCCCGGGGGCTGAAGCTTTCTTT. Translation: CASSPGAEAFF. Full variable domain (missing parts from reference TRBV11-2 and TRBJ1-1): EAGVAQSPRYKIIEKRQSVAFWCNPISGHATLYWYQQILGQGPKLLIQFQNNGVVDDSQLPKDRFSAERLKGVDSTLKIQPAKLEDSAVYLCASSPGAEAFFGQGTRLTVV.

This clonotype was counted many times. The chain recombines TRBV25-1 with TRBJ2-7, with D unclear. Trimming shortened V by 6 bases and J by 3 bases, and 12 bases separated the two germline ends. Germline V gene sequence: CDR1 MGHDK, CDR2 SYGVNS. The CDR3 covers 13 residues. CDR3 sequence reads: CASSRAELYEQYF. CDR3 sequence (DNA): TGTGCCAGCAGCCGGGCAGAACTCTACGAGCAGTACTTC.

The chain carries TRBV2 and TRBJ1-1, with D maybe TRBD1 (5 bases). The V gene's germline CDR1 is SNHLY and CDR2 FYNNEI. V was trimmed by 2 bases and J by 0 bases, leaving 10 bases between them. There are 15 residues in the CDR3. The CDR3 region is CASSETTGMNTEAFF. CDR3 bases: TGTGCCAGCAGTGAAACCACAGGCATGAACACTGAAGCTTTCTTT.

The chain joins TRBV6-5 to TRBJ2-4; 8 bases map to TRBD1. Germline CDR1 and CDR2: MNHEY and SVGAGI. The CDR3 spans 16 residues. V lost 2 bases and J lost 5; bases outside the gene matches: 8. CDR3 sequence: CASSYLPLTGENIQYF. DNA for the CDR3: TGTGCCAGCAGTTACCTACCCCTGACAGGGGAAAACATTCAGTACTTC.

CDR3: CASSGRGVQETQYF. The CDR3 bases are TGTGCCAGCAGCGGAAGGGGGGTCCAAGAGACCCAGTACTTC. The chain joins TRBV5-4 to TRBJ2-5, with D possibly called TRBD1 or TRBD2 (6 bases each). CDR1 is SGHNT and CDR2 is YYREEE in the germline V gene (reference sequence). V dropped 4 bases and J dropped 1 base, with 11 bases sitting between them. The CDR3 is made up of 14 amino acids.

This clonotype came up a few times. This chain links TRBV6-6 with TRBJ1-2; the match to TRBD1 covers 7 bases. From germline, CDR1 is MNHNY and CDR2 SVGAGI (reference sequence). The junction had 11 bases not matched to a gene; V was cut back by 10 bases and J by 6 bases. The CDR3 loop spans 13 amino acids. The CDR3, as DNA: TGTGCCATCCGGACAGGTGGAATTGATGGCTACACCTTC. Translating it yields CAIRTGGIDGYTF.

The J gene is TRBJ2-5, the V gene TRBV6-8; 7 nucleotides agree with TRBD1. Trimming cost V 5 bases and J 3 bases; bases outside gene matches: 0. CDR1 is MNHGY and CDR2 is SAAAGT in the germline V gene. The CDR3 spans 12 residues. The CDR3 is CASSGQEETQYF. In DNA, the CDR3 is TGTGCCAGCAGTGGACAGGAAGAGACCCAGTACTTC.

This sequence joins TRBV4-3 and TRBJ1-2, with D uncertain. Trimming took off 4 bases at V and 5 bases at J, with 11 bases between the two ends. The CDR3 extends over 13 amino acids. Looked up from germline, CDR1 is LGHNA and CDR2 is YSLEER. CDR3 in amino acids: CASSPTTGYGYTF. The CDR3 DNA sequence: TGCGCCAGCAGCCCCACGACGGGATATGGCTACACCTTC.

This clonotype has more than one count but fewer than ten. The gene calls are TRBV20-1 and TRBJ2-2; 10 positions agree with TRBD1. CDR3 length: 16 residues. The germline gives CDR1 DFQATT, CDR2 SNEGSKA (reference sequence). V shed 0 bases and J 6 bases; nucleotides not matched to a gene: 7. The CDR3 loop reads CSARERDRGQAGELFF. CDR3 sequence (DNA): TGCAGTGCTAGAGAGAGAGACAGGGGGCAGGCCGGGGAGCTGTTTTTT.

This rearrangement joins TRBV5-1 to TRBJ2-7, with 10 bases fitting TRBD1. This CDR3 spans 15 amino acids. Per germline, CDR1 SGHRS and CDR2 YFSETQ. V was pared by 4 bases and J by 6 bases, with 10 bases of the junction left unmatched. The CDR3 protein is CASSTWTGGVAEQYF. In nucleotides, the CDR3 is TGCGCCAGCAGCACCTGGACAGGGGGGGTTGCCGAGCAGTACTTC.

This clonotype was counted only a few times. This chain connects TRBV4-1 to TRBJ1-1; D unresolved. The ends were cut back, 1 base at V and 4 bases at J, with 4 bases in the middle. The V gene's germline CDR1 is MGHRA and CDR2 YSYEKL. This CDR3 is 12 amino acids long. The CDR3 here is CASSQATTEAFF. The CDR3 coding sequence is TGCGCCAGCAGCCAAGCCACCACTGAAGCTTTCTTT.

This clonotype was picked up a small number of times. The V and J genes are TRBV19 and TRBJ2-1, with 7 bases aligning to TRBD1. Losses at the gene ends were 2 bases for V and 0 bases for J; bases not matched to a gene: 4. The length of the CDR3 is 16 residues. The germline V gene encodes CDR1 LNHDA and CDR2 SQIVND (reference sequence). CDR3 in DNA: TGTGCCAGTAGTATACTAGGGGGCAACTCCTACAATGAGCAGTTCTTC. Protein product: CASSILGGNSYNEQFF.

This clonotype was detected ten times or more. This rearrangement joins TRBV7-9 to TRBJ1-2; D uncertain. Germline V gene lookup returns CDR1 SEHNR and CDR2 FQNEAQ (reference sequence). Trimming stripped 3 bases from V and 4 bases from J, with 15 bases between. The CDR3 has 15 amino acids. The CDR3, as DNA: TGTGCCAGCAGCTTGGAGGTAGAGGGTGGCTATGGCTACACCTTC. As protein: CASSLEVEGGYGYTF.

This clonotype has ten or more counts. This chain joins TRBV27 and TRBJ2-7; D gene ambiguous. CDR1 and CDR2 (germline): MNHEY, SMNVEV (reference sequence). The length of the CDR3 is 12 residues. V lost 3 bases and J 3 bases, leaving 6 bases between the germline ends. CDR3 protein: CASSFSGYEQYF. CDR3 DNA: TGTGCCAGCAGTTTCTCCGGCTACGAGCAGTACTTC.

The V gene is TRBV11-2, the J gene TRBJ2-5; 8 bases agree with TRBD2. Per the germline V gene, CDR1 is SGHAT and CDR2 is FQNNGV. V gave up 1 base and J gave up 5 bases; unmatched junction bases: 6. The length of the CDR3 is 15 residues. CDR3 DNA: TGTGCCAGCAGCTTAGCGATACTAGCGGCGGAGACCCAGTACTTC. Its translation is CASSLAILAAETQYF.

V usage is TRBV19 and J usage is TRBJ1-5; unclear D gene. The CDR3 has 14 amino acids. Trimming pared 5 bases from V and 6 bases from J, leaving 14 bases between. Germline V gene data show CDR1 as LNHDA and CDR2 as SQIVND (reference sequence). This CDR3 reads CASSREIAAQPQHF. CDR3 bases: TGTGCCAGTAGTCGGGAGATTGCTGCTCAGCCCCAGCATTTT.

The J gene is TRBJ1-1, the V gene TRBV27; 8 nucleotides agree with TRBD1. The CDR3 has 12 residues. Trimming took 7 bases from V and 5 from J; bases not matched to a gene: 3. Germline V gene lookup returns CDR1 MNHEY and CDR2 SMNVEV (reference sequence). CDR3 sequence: CASKTGGTEAFF. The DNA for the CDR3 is TGTGCCAGCAAAACAGGGGGAACTGAAGCTTTCTTT.

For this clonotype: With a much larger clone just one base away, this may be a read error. The CDR3 region is CASSLRGLLLASTEAFF. CDR3 DNA sequence: TGTGCCAGCAGCTTACGTGGTCTGCTTCTAGCGAGCACTGAAGCTTTCTTT. The chain is built from TRBV7-6 and TRBJ1-1, with D unclear. CDR1 and CDR2 (germline): SGHVS, FNYEAQ. This CDR3 is 17 amino acids long. V gave up 2 bases and J gave up 4 bases, with 20 bases separating them.

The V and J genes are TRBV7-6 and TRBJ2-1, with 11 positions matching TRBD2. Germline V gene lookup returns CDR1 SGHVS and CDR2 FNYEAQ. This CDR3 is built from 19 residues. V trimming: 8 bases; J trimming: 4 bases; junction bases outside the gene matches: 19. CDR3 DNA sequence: TGTGCCAGCGGGGGAGCTAGGACTAGCGGGTCCGCCGCTTACAATGAGCAGTTCTTC. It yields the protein CASGGARTSGSAAYNEQFF.

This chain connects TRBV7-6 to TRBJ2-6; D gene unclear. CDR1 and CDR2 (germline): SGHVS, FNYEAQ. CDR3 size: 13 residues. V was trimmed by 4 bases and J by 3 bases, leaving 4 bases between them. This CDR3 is CASSWGGANVLTF. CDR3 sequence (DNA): TGTGCCAGCAGCTGGGGTGGGGCCAACGTCCTGACTTTC.

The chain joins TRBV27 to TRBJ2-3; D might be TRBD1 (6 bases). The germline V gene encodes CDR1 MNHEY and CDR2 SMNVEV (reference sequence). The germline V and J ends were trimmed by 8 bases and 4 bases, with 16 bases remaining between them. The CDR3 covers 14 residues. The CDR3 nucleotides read TGTGCCAGCGGACCTGAACAGGGTTCAGATACGCAGTATTTT. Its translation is CASGPEQGSDTQYF.

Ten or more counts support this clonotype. The CDR3 region has the DNA TGCAGCGTTCCAGGGGCCACTAATGAAAAACTGTTTTTT. This encodes CSVPGATNEKLFF. The V gene is TRBV29-1, the J gene TRBJ1-4; D might be TRBD1 (6 bases). V gave up 5 bases and J gave up 2 bases, with 9 bases separating them. Germline assignment: CDR1 SQVTM and CDR2 ANQGSEA. The CDR3 runs 13 residues.

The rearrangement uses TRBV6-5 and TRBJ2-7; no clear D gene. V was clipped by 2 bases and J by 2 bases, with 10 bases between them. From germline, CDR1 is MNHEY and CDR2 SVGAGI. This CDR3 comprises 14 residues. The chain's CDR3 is CASSYGSETYEQYF. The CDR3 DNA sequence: TGTGCCAGCAGTTACGGTTCAGAAACCTACGAGCAGTACTTC.

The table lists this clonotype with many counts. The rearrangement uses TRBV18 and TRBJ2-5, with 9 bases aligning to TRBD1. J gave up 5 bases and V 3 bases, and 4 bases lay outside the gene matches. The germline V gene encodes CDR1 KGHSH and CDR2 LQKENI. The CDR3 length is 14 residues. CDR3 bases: TGTGCCAGCTCACCGGGACAGGGAATCGAGACCCAGTACTTC. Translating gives CASSPGQGIETQYF.

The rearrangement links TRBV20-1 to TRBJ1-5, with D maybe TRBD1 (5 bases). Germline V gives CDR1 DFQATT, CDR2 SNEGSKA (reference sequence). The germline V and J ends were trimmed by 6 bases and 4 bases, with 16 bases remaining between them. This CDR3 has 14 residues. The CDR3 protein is CSADSWTLNQPQHF. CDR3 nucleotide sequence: TGCAGTGCCGACAGTTGGACATTGAATCAGCCCCAGCATTTT.

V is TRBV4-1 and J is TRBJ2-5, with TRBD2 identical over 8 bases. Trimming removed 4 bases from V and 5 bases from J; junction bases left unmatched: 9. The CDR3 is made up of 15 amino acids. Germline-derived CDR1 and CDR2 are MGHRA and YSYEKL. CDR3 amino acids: CASSPTVAGPETQYF. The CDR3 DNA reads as TGCGCCAGCAGCCCGACGGTAGCGGGGCCGGAGACCCAGTACTTC.